Below, one T cell receptor beta chain is given with its context. Its antigen is unidentified. This sample is part of a study of cytomegalovirus exposure and HLA in healthy donors. Points from the study as a whole: Researchers counted around 180 TCR beta chains as cytomegalovirus-associated.

Using immunoSEQ multiplex PCR, the repertoire was profiled, and TCRdb retains in-frame clones only, with some absent. The sample holds about 110,000 clones, 89% seen once. V lost 1 base and J lost 3; bases outside the gene matches: 5. The CDR3 extends over 15 amino acids. Germline V gene lookup returns CDR1 SGHTA and CDR2 FQGNSA. The rearrangement links TRBV7-2 to TRBJ2-5; 7 bases agree with TRBD2. The clonotype was recovered from a woman between 18 and 29 years old in good health and CMV-seronegative. Sequencing was performed on PBMCs. This CDR3 is CASSLVWGGEETQYF. As DNA, the CDR3 is TGTGCCAGCAGCTTAGTTTGGGGGGGAGAAGAGACCCAGTACTTC. The complete variable domain, with remaining parts taken from reference TRBV7-2 and TRBJ2-5, reads GAGVSQSPSNKVTEKGKDVELRCDPISGHTALYWYRQSLGQGLEFLIYFQGNSAPDKSGLPSDRFSAERTGGSVSTLTIQRTQQEDSAVYLCASSLVWGGEETQYFGPGTRLLVL.